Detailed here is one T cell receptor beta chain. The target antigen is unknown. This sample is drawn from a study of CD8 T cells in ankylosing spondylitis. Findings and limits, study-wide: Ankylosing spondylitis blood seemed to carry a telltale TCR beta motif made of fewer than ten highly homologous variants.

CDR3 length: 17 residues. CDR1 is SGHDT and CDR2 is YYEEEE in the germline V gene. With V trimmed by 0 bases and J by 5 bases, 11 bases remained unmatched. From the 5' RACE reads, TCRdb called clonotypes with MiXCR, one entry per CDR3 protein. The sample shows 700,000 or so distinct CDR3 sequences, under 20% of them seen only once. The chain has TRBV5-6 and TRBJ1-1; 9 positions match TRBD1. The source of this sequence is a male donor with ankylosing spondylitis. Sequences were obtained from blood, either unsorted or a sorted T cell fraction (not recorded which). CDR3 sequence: CASSLALGRDRATEAFF. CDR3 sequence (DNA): TGTGCCAGCAGCTTGGCGTTGGGAAGGGACAGGGCGACTGAAGCTTTCTTT.